The 26 T cell receptor beta chains in this list originate from one sample, sequenced in a study of T cells in Graves' hyperthyroidism and ophthalmopathy (dated by TCRdb to the late 2010s). Libraries were built with multiplex PCR. TCRdb records Illumina HiSeq 2000 as the sequencer. The TCR beta CDR3 regions were amplified from the RNA transcripts. For the first round of RT-PCR on the TCR CDR3, the HTBI primer set was used together with the Qiagen OneStep RT-PCR kit. The public reads were run again by TCRdb, first through fastp at Q25 and then through MiXCR, and only productive beta chains were kept. Identical CDR3 proteins give one entry, which carries the most common genes and DNA. Across this sample there are about 770,000 distinct CDR3 sequences, with approximately 18% seen only once. The biggest ten clones account for roughly a sixth of the sample. The source material was blood. The source of these receptors is a woman aged 45-65 years with Graves' hyperthyroidism that later progressed to Graves' ophthalmopathy.

The chain has TRBV10-3 and TRBJ2-2; 7 bases map to TRBD1. Germline loops: CDR1 ENHRY, CDR2 SYGVKD. V lost 10 bases to trimming and J lost 3 bases; unmatched junction nucleotides: 8. The CDR3 consists of 14 residues. The CDR3 is CASLQGRDTGELFF. The CDR3 DNA reads TGTGCCAGCCTACAGGGGCGGGACACCGGGGAGCTGTTTTTT.

This clonotype was detected ten times or more. The chain links TRBV20-1 to TRBJ2-7; the D is unclear. Trimming took off 2 bases at V and 6 bases at J, with 14 bases between the two ends. CDR3 length: 13 residues. CDR1 DFQATT and CDR2 SNEGSKA come from the germline V gene (reference sequence). CDR3 sequence reads: CSARQTLLGEQYF. The CDR3 nucleotides read TGCAGTGCTAGACAGACCCTCTTGGGCGAGCAGTACTTC.

This clonotype was seen repeatedly, ten times or more. This chain connects TRBV7-9 to TRBJ2-1; 12 bases line up with TRBD1. Germline CDR1 and CDR2: SEHNR and FQNEAQ (reference sequence). CDR3 length: 15 residues. The ends lost 5 bases at V and 8 bases at J; junction bases unmatched: 7. CDR3 in DNA: TGTGCCAGCAGCACCGGGACAGGGGGCATCGATGAGCAGTTCTTC. It translates to CASSTGTGGIDEQFF.

This clonotype has only a few counts. The chain recombines TRBV11-2 with TRBJ2-2; D unresolved. Germline CDR1 and CDR2: SGHAT and FQNNGV. V gave up 4 bases and J gave up 1 base, with 10 bases separating them. This CDR3 is 15 amino acids long. The DNA of the CDR3 is TGTGCCAGCAGCTCCGTTTCAGGGAACACCGGGGAGCTGTTTTTT. It is translated as CASSSVSGNTGELFF.

The rearrangement joins TRBV2 to TRBJ1-1; 7 bases match TRBD1. The CDR3 has 14 amino acids. V lost 7 bases, J lost 1 base, and 6 bases stayed unmatched. Germline-derived CDR1 and CDR2 are SNHLY and FYNNEI. This chain's CDR3 is CASNTGVWNTEAFF. Written as DNA, the CDR3 is TGTGCCAGCAATACAGGGGTGTGGAACACTGAAGCTTTCTTT.

In its sample, this clonotype was seen many times. V usage is TRBV4-1 and J usage is TRBJ1-1; D not resolved. Trimming removed 1 base at V and 8 bases at J, with 11 bases between. This CDR3 has 13 residues. From germline, CDR1 is MGHRA and CDR2 YSYEKL. CDR3 sequence: CASSQAVGLEAFF. In DNA, the CDR3 is TGCGCCAGCAGCCAAGCCGTGGGCCTAGAAGCTTTCTTT.

This clonotype was counted only a few times. This chain links TRBV4-1 with TRBJ1-2, with 9 bases lining up with TRBD1. The CDR3 has 13 residues. Germline V gives CDR1 MGHRA, CDR2 YSYEKL. V was pared by 4 bases and J by 6 bases, with 3 bases of the junction left unmatched. In nucleotides, the CDR3 is TGCGCCAGCAGCCTCTGGACAGGGGATGGCTACACCTTC. This sequence encodes CASSLWTGDGYTF.

This clonotype was recorded many times. This rearrangement joins TRBV18 to TRBJ2-7, with no clear D. The germline V gene encodes CDR1 KGHSH and CDR2 LQKENI. V was trimmed by 5 bases and J by 2 bases, leaving 13 bases between them. The length of the CDR3 is 14 residues. CDR3 DNA: TGTGCCAGCTCATCACGAAAACAAACCTACGAGCAGTACTTC. Residues: CASSSRKQTYEQYF.

V usage is TRBV20-1 and J usage is TRBJ2-4, with D perhaps TRBD2 (5 bases). Germline CDR1 and CDR2: DFQATT and SNEGSKA (reference sequence). The CDR3 length is 12 residues. V was clipped by 1 base and J by 9 bases, with 10 bases between them. The CDR3 loop is CSARGGRTIQYF. In DNA, the CDR3 is TGCAGTGCTAGAGGAGGGCGGACCATTCAGTACTTC.

The chain recombines TRBV5-1 with TRBJ2-4; perhaps TRBD1 as D (6 bases). The V and J ends lost 4 bases and 5 bases respectively, with 13 bases between them. CDR3 length equals 14 residues. The germline V gene has CDR1 SGHRS and CDR2 YFSETQ. The CDR3 bases are TGCGCCAGCAGCCGCACAGGGAACGAAAACATTCAGTACTTC. This gives the protein CASSRTGNENIQYF. The whole variable domain, filled in from reference TRBV5-1 and TRBJ2-4, reads KAGVTQTPRYLIKTRGQQVTLSCSPISGHRSVSWYQQTPGQGLQFLFEYFSETQRNKGNFPGRFSGRQFSNSRSEMNVSTLELGDSALYLCASSRTGNENIQYFGAGTRLSVL.

This clonotype was observed a handful of times. The chain joins TRBV25-1 to TRBJ1-1, with no clear D. Between the trimmed V and J ends, which lost 0 bases and 11 bases, there was a span of 13 bases. CDR1 is MGHDK, CDR2 SYGVNS, per germline. This CDR3 is built from 13 residues. The chain's CDR3 is CASSEYYPSEAFF. Here the CDR3 DNA reads TGTGCCAGCAGTGAATATTATCCCTCGGAGGCTTTCTTT.

This clonotype was picked up many times. The chain links TRBV12-3 or TRBV12-4 to TRBJ2-7; 12 bases fit TRBD1. V lost 7 bases, J lost 5 bases, and 9 bases stayed unmatched. The CDR3 extends over 15 amino acids. The CDR3, as DNA: TGTGCCAGCACCTCTCTGGGACAGGGGGCCCACGAGCAGTACTTC. This codes for CASTSLGQGAHEQYF.

This clonotype was found many times. J is TRBJ2-3 and V is TRBV14, with D unclear. V dropped 8 bases and J dropped 1 base, with 10 bases sitting between them. CDR3 length: 13 amino acids. CDR1 and CDR2 from the germline V gene are SGHDN and FVKESK. The CDR3 DNA reads TGTGCCAGCTCTTTCCAGGGCACAGATACGCAGTATTTT. It specifies CASSFQGTDTQYF.

A note on this clonotype: A much larger clone differs from this one at a single base, so this may be a read error. The chain recombines TRBV2 with TRBJ2-1; D gene unclear. Trimming removed 3 bases from V and 8 bases from J, with 17 bases in between. From germline, CDR1 is SNHLY and CDR2 FYNNEI. This CDR3 has 15 amino acids. The CDR3 sequence: CASSEAESSFDEQFF. CDR3 DNA sequence: TGTGCCAGCAGTGAGGCGGAGTCCTCCTTCGATGAGCAGTTCTTC. Full variable domain (missing parts from reference TRBV2 and TRBJ2-1): EPEVTQTPSHQVTQMGQEVILRCVPISNHLYFYWYRQILGQKVEFLVSFYNNEISEKSEIFDDQFSVERPDGSNFTLKIRSTKLEDSAMYFCASSEAESSFDEQFFGPGTRLTVL.

The table lists this clonotype with a few counts. This chain links TRBV9 with TRBJ1-2; tentative D call: TRBD1 (5 bases). The CDR3 totals 15 residues. Trimming took off 4 bases at V and 3 bases at J, with 16 bases between the two ends. Per germline, CDR1 SGDLS and CDR2 YYNGEE. As DNA, the CDR3 is TGTGCCAGCAGCCTTGGACCCAAACAGGACTATGGCTACACCTTC. Protein sequence: CASSLGPKQDYGYTF. Full variable domain (rest looked up from reference TRBV9 and TRBJ1-2): DSGVTQTPKHLITATGQRVTLRCSPRSGDLSVYWYQQSLDQGLQFLIQYYNGEERAKGNILERFSAQQFPDLHSELNLSSLELGDSALYFCASSLGPKQDYGYTFGSGTRLTVV.

This clonotype was detected many times. This chain uses TRBV7-9 with TRBJ1-1; possible D gene TRBD1, 6 bases. The CDR3 runs to 15 residues. Germline assignment: CDR1 SEHNR and CDR2 FQNEAQ (reference sequence). With 5 bases removed from V and 1 base from J, the gap between germline ends came to 14 bases. CDR3 nucleotide sequence: TGTGCCAGCAGCACAACACAGGGAAAGAACACTGAAGCTTTCTTT. It is translated as CASSTTQGKNTEAFF. Complete variable domain (other parts from reference TRBV7-9 and TRBJ1-1): DTGVSQNPRHKITKRGQNVTFRCDPISEHNRLYWYRQTLGQGPEFLTYFQNEAQLEKSRLLSDRFSAERPKGSFSTLEIQRTEQGDSAMYLCASSTTQGKNTEAFFGQGTRLTVV.

This clonotype was counted ten times or more. This rearrangement joins TRBV27 to TRBJ2-7; the match to TRBD1 covers 7 bases. Germline-derived CDR1 and CDR2 are MNHEY and SMNVEV (reference sequence). The CDR3 consists of 13 residues. Unmatched junction bases numbered 7, after V lost 5 bases and J lost 6 bases. The CDR3 here is CASSVNRGSEQYF. The CDR3, as DNA: TGTGCCAGCAGTGTTAACAGGGGAAGCGAGCAGTACTTC.

V gene TRBV9 combines with J gene TRBJ1-1, with D perhaps matching TRBD1 (6 bases). CDR1 is SGDLS and CDR2 is YYNGEE in the germline V gene. This CDR3 comprises 13 residues. V lost 6 bases to trimming and J lost 5 bases, with 14 bases between them. In DNA form, the CDR3 reads TGTGCCAGCACAACAGGGAGGGAGACTGAAGCTTTCTTT. Residues: CASTTGRETEAFF.

V usage is TRBV12-3 or TRBV12-4 and J usage is TRBJ2-7; 10 nucleotides agree with TRBD1. The CDR3 length is 16 residues. V was clipped by 2 bases and J by 5 bases; unmatched bases: 9. CDR3 sequence: CASSLSRDRGHDEQYF. For the CDR3, the DNA is TGTGCCAGCAGTTTATCCCGGGACAGGGGTCACGACGAGCAGTACTTC.

The chain has TRBV5-1 and TRBJ1-6, with unresolved D. V was trimmed by 5 bases and J by 5 bases, leaving 11 bases between them. CDR3 length equals 14 residues. Looked up from germline, CDR1 is SGHRS and CDR2 is YFSETQ. The chain's CDR3 is CASSYGRNNSPLHF. The CDR3 DNA sequence: TGCGCCAGCAGTTACGGACGGAATAATTCACCCCTCCACTTT.

This clonotype was counted only a few times. V usage is TRBV7-6 and J usage is TRBJ2-5, with 8 nucleotides matching TRBD1. With 5 bases clipped from V and 4 bases from J, the junction kept 12 bases outside the gene matches. This CDR3 spans 16 amino acids. CDR1 and CDR2 from the germline V gene are SGHVS and FNYEAQ. The CDR3 reads CASSQQGAPHGETQYF. The CDR3 DNA sequence: TGTGCCAGCAGCCAGCAGGGGGCGCCTCATGGAGAGACCCAGTACTTC. The variable domain in full, with the rest retrieved from reference TRBV7-6 and TRBJ2-5, is GAGVSQSPRYKVTKRGQDVALRCDPISGHVSLYWYRQALGQGPEFLTYFNYEAQQDKSGLPNDRFSAERPEGSISTLTIQRTEQRDSAMYRCASSQQGAPHGETQYFGPGTRLLVL.

V usage is TRBV5-1 and J usage is TRBJ2-6; weak D call: TRBD1 (5 bases). Trimming pared 0 bases from V and 0 bases from J, leaving 16 bases between. Germline assignment: CDR1 SGHRS and CDR2 YFSETQ. The CDR3 length is 19 residues. DNA for the CDR3: TGCGCCAGCAGCTTGGACTGGGGCAGGGATTACTCTGGGGCCAACGTCCTGACTTTC. Translated, it gives CASSLDWGRDYSGANVLTF.

CDR3 sequence reads: CASSEEHGYTF. The CDR3 coding sequence is TGTGCCAGCAGTGAAGAACATGGCTACACCTTC. This chain connects TRBV2 to TRBJ1-2; D uncertain. The CDR3 is 11 residues long. Trimming took off 1 base at V and 6 bases at J, with 3 bases between the two ends. Germline values: CDR1 SNHLY, CDR2 FYNNEI.

This clonotype has only a few counts. This chain joins TRBV27 and TRBJ1-5; D perhaps matches TRBD1 (5 bases). Trimming took off 5 bases at V and 0 bases at J, with 14 bases between the two ends. The CDR3 consists of 16 residues. Germline CDR1 reads MNHEY; CDR2 reads SMNVEV (reference sequence). CDR3 nucleotide sequence: TGTGCCAGCAGTAGGTACAGGTATGATAGCAATCAGCCCCAGCATTTT. Translated, it gives CASSRYRYDSNQPQHF.

This clonotype was counted at least ten times. The chain joins TRBV2 to TRBJ2-1, with D possibly TRBD2 on 6 matching bases. This CDR3 contains 14 residues. V lost 8 bases to trimming and J lost 6 bases, with 17 bases between them. Germline V gives CDR1 SNHLY, CDR2 FYNNEI. CDR3 coding DNA: TGTGCCAGCTATCGCGACTCCGGGGGCAATGAGCAGTTCTTC. Translation gives CASYRDSGGNEQFF.

This chain connects TRBV19 to TRBJ2-7; 9 bases align to TRBD1. The CDR3 consists of 15 residues. The junction had 5 bases not matched to a gene; V was cut back by 5 bases and J by 0 bases. Germline CDR1 is LNHDA and CDR2 is SQIVND (reference sequence). The CDR3 loop is CASSPGTGNSYEQYF. The DNA for the CDR3 is TGTGCCAGTAGTCCCGGGACAGGGAACTCCTACGAGCAGTACTTC.